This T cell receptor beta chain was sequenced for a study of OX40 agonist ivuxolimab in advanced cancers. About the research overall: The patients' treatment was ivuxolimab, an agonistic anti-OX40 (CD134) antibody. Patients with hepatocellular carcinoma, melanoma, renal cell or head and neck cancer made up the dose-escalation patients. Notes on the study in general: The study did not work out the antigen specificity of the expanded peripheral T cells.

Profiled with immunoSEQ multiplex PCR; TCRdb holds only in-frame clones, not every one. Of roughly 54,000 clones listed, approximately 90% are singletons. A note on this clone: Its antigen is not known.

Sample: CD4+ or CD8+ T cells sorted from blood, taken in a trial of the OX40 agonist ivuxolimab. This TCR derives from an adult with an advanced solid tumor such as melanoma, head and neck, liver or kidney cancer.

The chain's CDR3 is CASSRGSGYEQYF. CDR3 DNA sequence: TGTGCCAGCAGTCGCGGGAGTGGGTACGAGCAGTACTTC. This rearrangement joins TRBV6-5 to TRBJ2-7; 7 nucleotides agree with TRBD2. V gave up 5 bases and J gave up 4 bases; unmatched junction bases: 5. The length of the CDR3 is 13 residues. Germline V gene sequence: CDR1 MNHEY, CDR2 SVGAGI.